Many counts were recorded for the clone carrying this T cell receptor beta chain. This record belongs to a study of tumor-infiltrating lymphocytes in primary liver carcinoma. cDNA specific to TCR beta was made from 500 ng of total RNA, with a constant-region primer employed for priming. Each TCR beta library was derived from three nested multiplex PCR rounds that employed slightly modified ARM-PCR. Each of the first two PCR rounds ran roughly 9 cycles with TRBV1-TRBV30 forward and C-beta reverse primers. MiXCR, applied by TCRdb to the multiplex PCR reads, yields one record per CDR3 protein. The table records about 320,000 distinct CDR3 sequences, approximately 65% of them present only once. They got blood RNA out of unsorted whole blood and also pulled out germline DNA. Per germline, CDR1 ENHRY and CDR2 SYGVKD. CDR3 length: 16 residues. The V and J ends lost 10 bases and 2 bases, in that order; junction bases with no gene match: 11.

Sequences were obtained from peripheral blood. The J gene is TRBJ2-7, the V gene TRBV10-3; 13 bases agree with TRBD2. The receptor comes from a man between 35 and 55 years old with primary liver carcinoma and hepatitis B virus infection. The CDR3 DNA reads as TGTGCCACCACCGGACTAGCGGGAGAGCTCCCCTACGAGCAGTACTTC. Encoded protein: CATTGLAGELPYEQYF.